This entry is about one T cell receptor beta chain. Germline V CDR1 and CDR2: MNHEY, SMNVEV (reference sequence). CDR3 size: 14 residues. J lost 5 bases, V lost 6 bases, and 4 bases had no gene match. The protocol was immunoSEQ multiplex PCR, while the TCRdb copy is restricted to in-frame clones and leaves out a portion. This sample yields about 330,000 clones, of which approximately 89% are seen a single time; around 5% belongs to the top ten. The source of the sample is a study of blood T cell repertoires in COVID-19. Sequencing was carried out using PBMCs or T cells enriched from blood (not recorded which). The TCR originated in a man aged 25 to 40 who had recovered from COVID-19. The chain employs TRBV27 and TRBJ2-2; 9 nucleotides match TRBD1. The CDR3 bases are TGTGCCAGCAGAGGACAGGGGTGGACCGGGGAGCTGTTTTTT. It translates to CASRGQGWTGELFF.